This entry lists 14 T cell receptor beta chains sequenced from one sample in a study of regulatory and conventional T cells in RAG deficiency. Genomic DNA came from blood conventional CD4+ T cells gated CD25-low CD127-high. Using immunoSEQ multiplex PCR, the repertoire was profiled, and TCRdb retains in-frame clones only, with some absent. The sample lists around 29,000 clones; 90% to 97% were seen once. This same sample was also taken into another study, of regulatory T cells. In that study: Primers: 52 TRBV forward and 13 TRBJ reverse.

Input material: CD25- CD4+ T cells sorted from blood. The receptor set was obtained from a human donor in good health.

The chain recombines TRBV14 with TRBJ2-1, with D possibly TRBD1 on 5 matching bases. Trimming removed 8 bases from V and 0 bases from J, with 11 bases in between. CDR1 and CDR2 (germline): SGHDN, FVKESK. The CDR3 consists of 14 residues. The CDR3 nucleotides are TGTGCCAGCGGGTCAGGGCGCTCCTACAATGAGCAGTTCTTC. Its translation: CASGSGRSYNEQFF.

The chain recombines TRBV6-5 with TRBJ1-5; possible D gene TRBD1, 5 bases. The CDR3 sequence is 14 residues long. Germline V gives CDR1 MNHEY, CDR2 SVGAGI. V gave up 7 bases and J gave up 0 bases, with 10 bases separating them. CDR3 sequence: CASKAGLSNQPQHF. CDR3 DNA sequence: TGTGCCAGCAAGGCAGGGCTTAGCAATCAGCCCCAGCATTTT.

The rearrangement links TRBV7-2 to TRBJ2-5; 7 nucleotides align to TRBD2. The CDR3 is 16 amino acids. CDR1 is SGHTA, CDR2 FQGNSA, per germline. V trimming: 1 base; J trimming: 0 bases; junction bases outside the gene matches: 5. The CDR3 DNA follows: TGTGCCAGCAGCTTAGTGCTAGCGGCAAACCAAGAGACCCAGTACTTC. Protein: CASSLVLAANQETQYF.

The chain couples TRBV23-1 to TRBJ2-2; D gene unclear. TRBV23-1 is noted as an ORF with a role that remains uncertain. The V end lost 0 bases, the J end lost 0 bases, and 11 bases lay between the germline ends. The CDR3 has 17 amino acids. The CDR3 nucleotides read TGCGCCAGCAGTCAATCTGAACTCCTGTCGAACACCGGGGAGCTGTTTTTT. Amino acids: CASSQSELLSNTGELFF.

The V gene is TRBV7-6, the J gene TRBJ2-7; 11 bases are shared with TRBD2. The CDR3 consists of 14 residues. The junction had 3 bases not matched to a gene; V was cut back by 2 bases and J by 6 bases. Germline CDR1 reads SGHVS; CDR2 reads FNYEAQ. The CDR3 bases are TGTGCCAGCAGCTTAACACTAGCGGGAGTCGAGCAGTACTTC. Translated: CASSLTLAGVEQYF.

The J gene is TRBJ2-7, the V gene TRBV6-6, with a tentative D call TRBD1 (6 bases). Germline lookup yields CDR1 MNHNY and CDR2 SVGAGI (reference sequence). The CDR3 sequence is 14 residues long. Trimming left V 1 base short and J 2 bases short, with 9 bases between. CDR3 sequence reads: CASSYYPGAYEQYF. The CDR3 DNA sequence: TGTGCCAGCAGTTACTATCCAGGGGCCTACGAGCAGTACTTC.

This sequence joins TRBV25-1 and TRBJ2-3, with D perhaps TRBD1 (8 bases). V was cut by 6 bases and J by 5 bases, with 18 bases left in between. Germline CDR1 is MGHDK and CDR2 is SYGVNS. CDR3 length: 15 amino acids. This CDR3 reads CASRGRTGRGDTQYF. CDR3 in DNA: TGTGCCAGCAGGGGAAGGACAGGGAGGGGAGATACGCAGTATTTT.

The chain employs TRBV7-3 and TRBJ2-1; perhaps TRBD1 as D (5 bases). V lost 8 bases and J 4 bases, leaving 12 bases between the germline ends. Germline loops: CDR1 SGHTA, CDR2 FQGTGA. CDR3 length: 13 amino acids. The CDR3 loop is CASGFDSYNEQFF. CDR3 nucleotides: TGTGCCAGCGGGTTCGACAGTTACAATGAGCAGTTCTTC.

The rearrangement joins TRBV2 to TRBJ1-1; 7 nucleotides agree with TRBD1. This CDR3 is 13 amino acids long. V dropped 7 bases and J dropped 1; count of bases not matched to a gene: 3. Germline loops: CDR1 SNHLY, CDR2 FYNNEI. As DNA, the CDR3 is TGTGCCAGCAAGAGACAGGGGAACACTGAAGCTTTCTTT. It codes for CASKRQGNTEAFF.

The CDR3: CASSPPLGQGGQPQHF. DNA for the CDR3: TGTGCCAGCTCACCTCCTTTAGGGCAGGGCGGTCAGCCCCAGCATTTT. This chain connects TRBV18 to TRBJ1-5; tentative D call: TRBD1 (5 bases). From germline, CDR1 is KGHSH and CDR2 LQKENI. Deletions cut 3 bases from V and 6 bases from J, with 18 bases between. The CDR3 totals 16 residues.

V gene TRBV7-8 combines with J gene TRBJ2-7, with D tentatively TRBD2 (6 bases). The CDR3 sequence is 15 residues long. The germline V gene encodes CDR1 SGHVS and CDR2 FQNEAQ. With 2 bases removed from V and 2 bases from J, the gap between germline ends came to 13 bases. CDR3 coding DNA: TGTGCCAGCAGCTTACAGGGAGGCACCACCTACGAGCAGTACTTC. Its protein product is CASSLQGGTTYEQYF. Full variable domain (missing parts from reference TRBV7-8 and TRBJ2-7): GAGVSQSPRYKVAKRGQDVALRCDPISGHVSLFWYQQALGQGPEFLTYFQNEAQLDKSGLPSDRFFAERPEGSVSTLKIQRTQQEDSAVYLCASSLQGGTTYEQYFGPGTRLTVT.

The V gene is TRBV18, the J gene TRBJ2-5, with 9 bases matching TRBD1. In germline, CDR1 is KGHSH, CDR2 LQKENI. Trimming took 1 base from V and 5 from J; bases not matched to a gene: 14. The CDR3 spans 18 residues. The DNA for the CDR3 is TGTGCCAGCTCACCACTGCGGCCCTTAGGGACAGGGTACGAGACCCAGTACTTC. This codes for CASSPLRPLGTGYETQYF.

CDR3 in amino acids: CATLWTIQMNTEAFF. The CDR3 nucleotides read TGTGCTACTTTATGGACAATTCAAATGAACACTGAAGCTTTCTTT. The chain uses TRBV6-1 and TRBJ1-1; a possible D gene is TRBD1 (5 bases). The CDR3 consists of 15 residues. Germline V gives CDR1 MNHNS, CDR2 SASEGT.

The chain has TRBV4-2 and TRBJ2-3; 7 bases fit TRBD2. V was pared by 0 bases and J by 2 bases, with 2 bases of the junction left unmatched. The CDR3 is made up of 15 amino acids. Germline assignment: CDR1 LGHNA and CDR2 YNFKEQ. CDR3 in amino acids: CASSQDGRHTDTQYF. Here the CDR3 DNA reads TGTGCCAGCAGCCAAGACGGGAGGCACACAGATACGCAGTATTTT.